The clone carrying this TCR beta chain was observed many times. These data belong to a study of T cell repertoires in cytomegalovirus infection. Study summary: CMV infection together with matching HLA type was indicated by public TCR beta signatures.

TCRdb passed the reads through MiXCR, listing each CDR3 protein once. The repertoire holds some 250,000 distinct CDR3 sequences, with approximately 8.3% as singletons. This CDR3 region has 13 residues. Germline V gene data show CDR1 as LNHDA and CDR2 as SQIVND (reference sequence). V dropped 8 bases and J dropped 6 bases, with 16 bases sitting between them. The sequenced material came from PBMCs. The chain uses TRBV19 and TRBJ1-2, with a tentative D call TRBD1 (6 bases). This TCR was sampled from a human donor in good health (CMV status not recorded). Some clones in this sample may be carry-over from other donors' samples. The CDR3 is CASEDSYLNGYTF. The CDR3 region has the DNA TGTGCCAGTGAGGACAGTTACTTAAATGGCTACACCTTC.